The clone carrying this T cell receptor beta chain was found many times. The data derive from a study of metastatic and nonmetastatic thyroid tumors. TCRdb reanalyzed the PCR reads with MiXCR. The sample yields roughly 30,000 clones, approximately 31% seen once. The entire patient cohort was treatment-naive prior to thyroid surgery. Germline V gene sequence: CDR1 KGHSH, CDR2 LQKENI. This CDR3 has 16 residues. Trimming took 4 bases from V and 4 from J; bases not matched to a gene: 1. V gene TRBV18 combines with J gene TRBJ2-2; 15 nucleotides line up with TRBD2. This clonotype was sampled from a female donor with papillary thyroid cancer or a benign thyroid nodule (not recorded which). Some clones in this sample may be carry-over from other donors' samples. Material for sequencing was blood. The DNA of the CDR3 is TGTGCCAGCTCACTGGGACTAGCGGGAGGCACCGGGGAGCTGTTTTTT. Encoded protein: CASSLGLAGGTGELFF.